This is a list of T cell receptor beta chains from one sample in a study of T-cell reconstitution after alpha-beta-depleted transplantation in children. Each CDR3 protein is one row after TCRdb ran MiXCR on the PCR reads. The table has more than 400,000 distinct CDR3 sequences, 10% to 12% seen once. Sequenced here: PBMCs, mostly from graft donor cells, sampled 180 days after TCRalphabeta/CD19-depleted stem cell transplant. Receptor source: a female patient aged 2 to 10 who had a stem cell transplant for aplastic anemia, so the T cells may come from the graft donor. CDR3s include the opening cysteine and the closing phenylalanine or tryptophan. A D gene is named only where the DNA matches it firmly. Clone size is given for some rows only: seen once, a few or many times, or a class if the clone is expanded.

>TRBV7-9|TRBD1|TRBJ1-4|-
CASSSTGTGTEKLFF
TGTGCCAGCAGTTCCACCGGGACAGGGACTGAAAAACTGTTTTTT
>TRBV4-3|-|TRBJ2-7|-
CASSPENTTPGEQYF
TGCGCCAGCAGCCCAGAGAATACGACCCCGGGGGAGCAGTACTTC
>TRBV6-2/TRBV6-3|-|TRBJ1-2|few
CASSYYRPGAMDYGYTF
TGTGCCAGCAGTTACTACAGACCAGGGGCTATGGACTATGGCTACACCTTC
>TRBV24-1|-|TRBJ1-1|-
CATSVAGNTEAFF
TGTGCCACCAGTGTTGCAGGTAACACTGAAGCTTTCTTT
>TRBV12-3/TRBV12-4|-|TRBJ1-2|-
CASTVNGGNYGYTF
TGTGCCAGCACTGTGAATGGGGGTAACTATGGCTACACCTTC
>TRBV12-3/TRBV12-4|TRBD1|TRBJ2-1|-
CASNKGQGIYNEQFF
TGTGCCAGCAATAAGGGACAGGGGATCTACAATGAGCAGTTCTTC
>TRBV2|-|TRBJ2-1|-
CAWHGTAFYNEQFF
TGTGCCTGGCACGGGACTGCCTTCTACAATGAGCAGTTCTTC
>TRBV28|TRBD2|TRBJ2-3|-
CASSPLQTSGSTDTQYF
TGTGCCAGCAGTCCCTTGCAGACTAGCGGAAGCACAGATACGCAGTATTTT
>TRBV28|TRBD2|TRBJ2-3|-
CASLAGTQYF
TGTGCCAGCCTAGCGGGGACGCAGTATTTT
>TRBV18|-|TRBJ1-1|few
CASSPPVGGFEAFF
TGTGCCAGCTCACCACCGGTCGGGGGGTTTGAAGCTTTCTTT
>TRBV7-2|TRBD2|TRBJ2-1|many
CASSLILVLAGGDEQFF
TGTGCCAGCAGCTTAATTCTTGTTCTAGCGGGAGGAGATGAGCAGTTCTTC
>TRBV6-6|TRBD1|TRBJ1-5|few
CASTPTGGQPQHF
TGTGCCAGCACTCCGACAGGGGGCCAGCCCCAGCATTTT
>TRBV5-1|-|TRBJ2-3|-
CASSLAGEWDTQYF
TGCGCCAGCAGCTTGGCAGGGGAATGGGATACGCAGTATTTT
>TRBV29-1|-|TRBJ1-2|-
CSVGGTVYGYTF
TGCAGCGTTGGGGGGACTGTTTATGGCTACACCTTC
>TRBV7-2|TRBD2|TRBJ2-7|few
CASSLGTSGPFSYEQYF
TGTGCCAGCAGCTTAGGAACTAGCGGACCATTCTCCTACGAGCAGTACTTC
>TRBV20-1|TRBD2|TRBJ2-1|-
CSAPRTLAGGIYNEQFF
TGCAGTGCCCCGCGGACCTTAGCGGGAGGAATCTACAATGAGCAGTTCTTC
>TRBV5-6|TRBD1|TRBJ1-5|-
CASSFGTAYSNQPQHF
TGTGCCAGCAGCTTCGGGACAGCGTATAGCAATCAGCCCCAGCATTTT
>TRBV7-2|-|TRBJ1-5|few
CASSQLAGEGQPQHF
TGTGCCAGCAGCCAACTAGCGGGGGAGGGTCAGCCCCAGCATTTT
>TRBV25-1|-|TRBJ2-5|many
CASSRGAQETQYF
TGTGCCAGCAGTCGGGGGGCCCAAGAGACCCAGTACTTC
>TRBV5-1|TRBD1|TRBJ1-1|-
CASSPAGQGNTEAFF
TGCGCCAGCAGCCCCGCCGGACAGGGGAACACTGAAGCTTTCTTT
>TRBV3-1|-|TRBJ2-1|-
CASSQINEQFF
TGTGCCAGCAGCCAAATAAATGAGCAGTTCTTC
>TRBV5-4|TRBD2|TRBJ2-2|-
CASRPGLAGGGTGELFF
TGTGCCAGCAGACCTGGACTAGCGGGAGGAGGTACCGGGGAGCTGTTTTTT
>TRBV6-1|TRBD2|TRBJ2-2|few
CATLPGLTNTGELFF
TGTGCCACTCTCCCGGGACTAACAAACACCGGGGAGCTGTTTTTT
>TRBV10-1|TRBD2|TRBJ2-1|-
CASTLPGLAGGNEQFF
TGCGCCAGCACTTTACCCGGACTAGCGGGAGGCAATGAGCAGTTCTTC
>TRBV5-1|TRBD2|TRBJ2-2|few
CASSFRASGTNTGELFF
TGCGCCAGCAGCTTTCGGGCTAGCGGGACGAACACCGGGGAGCTGTTTTTT
>TRBV15|TRBD2|TRBJ2-1|few
CATSRDPRTSGTDEQFF
TGTGCCACCAGCAGAGACCCTCGGACTAGCGGGACTGATGAGCAGTTCTTC
>TRBV4-3|-|TRBJ2-3|-
CASSPQLGGWAADTQYF
TGCGCCAGCAGCCCCCAACTAGGGGGGTGGGCGGCAGATACGCAGTATTTT
>TRBV5-1|TRBD2|TRBJ2-3|many
CASSLAPSGIDTDTQYF
TGCGCCAGCAGCTTGGCTCCTAGCGGGATCGACACAGATACGCAGTATTTT
>TRBV27|TRBD1|TRBJ1-6|few
CASSSRQGPNSPLHF
TGTGCCAGCAGTTCCCGACAGGGTCCCAATTCACCCCTCCACTTT
>TRBV10-3|TRBD1|TRBJ2-7|few
CAIVGTGLKEQYF
TGTGCCATCGTCGGGACAGGGTTGAAGGAGCAGTACTTC
>TRBV7-7|TRBD1|TRBJ2-7|few
CASSYGTGASRSREQYF
TGTGCCAGCAGCTACGGGACAGGGGCGTCAAGGTCGCGCGAGCAGTACTTC
>TRBV27|TRBD1|TRBJ2-7|few
CASSRPGTGTYEQYF
TGTGCCAGCAGTCGCCCCGGGACAGGGACCTACGAGCAGTACTTC
>TRBV20-1|TRBD2|TRBJ2-1|-
CSARARLAVNEQFF
TGCAGTGCTAGAGCAAGGCTAGCGGTGAATGAGCAGTTCTTC
>TRBV10-3|TRBD1|TRBJ2-5|-
CAISDPGTAKETQYF
TGTGCCATCAGTGACCCCGGGACAGCCAAAGAGACCCAGTACTTC
>TRBV6-2/TRBV6-3|TRBD2|TRBJ2-7|-
CASRNDRAGGPYEQYF
TGTGCCAGCAGAAACGACCGAGCGGGAGGGCCGTACGAGCAGTACTTC
>TRBV6-5|-|TRBJ2-5|many
CASSYSGRRGTQYF
TGTGCCAGCAGTTACTCGGGGAGGCGTGGGACCCAGTACTTC
>TRBV12-3/TRBV12-4|-|TRBJ2-3|many
CASRDWVGDTQYF
TGTGCCAGCAGGGACTGGGTAGGGGATACGCAGTATTTT
>TRBV12-5|-|TRBJ1-2|-
CASGLGTTYGYTF
TGTGCTAGTGGTTTGGGGACGACCTATGGCTACACCTTC
>TRBV5-1|TRBD2|TRBJ2-1|-
CASSLVQTSPYNEQFF
TGCGCCAGCAGCTTGGTTCAGACTAGCCCATACAATGAGCAGTTCTTC
>TRBV5-1|-|TRBJ2-2|-
CASSLGARENTGELFF
TGCGCCAGCAGCTTGGGGGCGAGAGAGAACACCGGGGAGCTGTTTTTT
>TRBV20-1|TRBD1|TRBJ1-4|few
CSAAGGDNEKLFF
TGCAGTGCGGCAGGGGGCGATAATGAAAAACTGTTTTTT
>TRBV29-1|-|TRBJ2-6|-
CSVMDSPHYSGANVLTF
TGCAGCGTTATGGACAGCCCCCACTACTCTGGGGCCAACGTCCTGACTTTC
>TRBV3-1|-|TRBJ2-4|-
CASSHDYQNIQYF
TGTGCCAGCAGCCACGACTATCAAAACATTCAGTACTTC
>TRBV4-3|TRBD1|TRBJ2-7|-
CASSQSKQGADSYEQYF
TGCGCCAGCAGCCAGAGTAAACAGGGGGCGGACTCCTACGAGCAGTACTTC
>TRBV7-3|-|TRBJ2-2|-
CASSPGRGRENTGELFF
TGTGCCAGCAGCCCGGGTCGAGGGCGCGAGAACACCGGGGAGCTGTTTTTT